The entry below gives a single T cell receptor beta chain sequence along with its context. The antigen remains unidentified. The data were obtained in a study of monozygotic twins with inflammatory bowel disease. General study results and limits: T cell subtypes that differed could not be told apart. Patients got different immunosuppressive treatments, which may have made their repertoires more variable.

The UMIs contained a 6-nucleotide sample barcode. They were added by template switching during cDNA synthesis. TCRdb reprocessed the 5' RACE reads, keeping one entry per CDR3 protein, no DNA. The data show some 300,000 distinct CDR3 sequences, and the top ten clones hold roughly 5.2%. This CDR3 has 15 residues. Germline V gene data show CDR1 as SGDLS and CDR2 as YYNGEE. Every single donor had a roughly 2.7 ml blood sample drawn. Sequences were obtained from blood. The chain joins TRBV9 to TRBJ2-2; TCRdb lists TRBD1, though no DNA is available to test this call. The sequence was collected from a human donor with ulcerative colitis or Crohn's disease, or a healthy co-twin of an affected twin (not recorded which). CDR3 loop: CASSARGQVAGELFF. Full variable domain (remainder filled in from reference TRBV9 and TRBJ2-2): DSGVTQTPKHLITATGQRVTLRCSPRSGDLSVYWYQQSLDQGLQFLIQYYNGEERAKGNILERFSAQQFPDLHSELNLSSLELGDSALYFCASSARGQVAGELFFGEGSRLTVL.